This TCR beta chain derives from a study of vaccination and CD4 T cells after COVID-19. Researchers used the Oncomine TCR Beta short-read assay to sequence DNA from cultured CD4+ T cells. In TCRdb, the PCR reads were re-called with MiXCR into one record per CDR3 protein. The data contain under 25,000 distinct CDR3 sequences, 23% of them singletons. CDR1 is MNHEY, CDR2 SMNVEV, per germline (reference sequence). The V end lost 2 bases, the J end lost 0 bases, and 19 bases lay between the germline ends. This CDR3 is 18 amino acids long. Specified treatment: roughly ten-day PBMC culture with coronavirus spike peptide pools or control peptides (ViraFEST assay). This clonotype qualifies as medium-sized. Antigen specificity is unknown.

The clonotype originates from a human donor with COVID-19. Sequenced material: cultured CD4+ T cells from blood. The chain joins TRBV27 to TRBJ1-2, with D possibly matching TRBD1 (5 bases). The CDR3 spells CASSLQGGARGSNYGYTF. CDR3 nucleotides: TGTGCCAGCAGTTTACAGGGTGGAGCGAGGGGATCTAACTATGGCTACACCTTC.